This T cell receptor beta chain stems from a study of T cell repertoires in cytomegalovirus infection. TCRdb called the reads again in MiXCR, with one record for every CDR3 protein. The data show about 130,000 distinct CDR3 sequences, 7% to 9.5% seen once. This clonotype was counted at least ten times. The germline V and J ends were trimmed by 2 bases and 7 bases, with 11 bases remaining between them. This CDR3 spans 13 amino acids. Germline-derived CDR1 and CDR2 are SGHVS and FQNEAQ. This chain uses TRBV7-8 with TRBJ1-1; D is ambiguous. The sequence was obtained from a human donor in good health (CMV status not recorded). Some clones in this sample may be carry-over from other donors' samples. Sequencing was done on a sample of PBMCs. This CDR3 reads CASSLYSVGEAFF. CDR3 DNA sequence: TGTGCCAGCAGCTTATACTCCGTCGGTGAAGCTTTCTTT. The full variable domain, in which reference TRBV7-8 and TRBJ1-1 provide the parts outside the CDR3, is GAGVSQSPRYKVAKRGQDVALRCDPISGHVSLFWYQQALGQGPEFLTYFQNEAQLDKSGLPSDRFFAERPEGSVSTLKIQRTQQEDSAVYLCASSLYSVGEAFFGQGTRLTVV.